These T cell receptor beta chains were read from a single sample in a study of blood T cell repertoires in COVID-19. Method: immunoSEQ multiplex PCR; TCRdb's copy keeps in-frame clones and lacks some. The table shows 450,000 or so clones, with approximately 90% occurring only once. Sample: peripheral blood. These receptors all come from a man aged 18 to 35 with COVID-19, enrolled during active disease. Both conserved end residues are part of each CDR3. A D gene is named only where the DNA matches it firmly. Clone size appears in some rows only: once, few, many, or a class for an expanded clone.

d_call,j_call,v_call,cdr3_length,clone_size,cdr3_aa,cdr3_nt
TRBD2,TRBJ2-7,TRBV9,15,few,CASSETSGQAYEQYF,TGTGCCAGCAGCGAGACTAGCGGTCAGGCCTACGAGCAGTACTTC
NA,TRBJ1-6,TRBV5-1,15,NA,CASSSLQGRESPLHF,TGCGCCAGCAGCTCCTTACAGGGCCGGGAATCACCCCTCCACTTT
NA,TRBJ2-7,TRBV21-1,19,NA,CASSTGGSSGRMYLDEQYF,TGTGCCAGCAGCACTGGGGGATCTAGCGGGAGAATGTATCTAGACGAGCAGTACTTC
NA,TRBJ2-5,TRBV5-1,14,NA,CASSLVPDQETQYF,TGCGCCAGCAGCTTGGTGCCAGACCAAGAGACCCAGTACTTC
TRBD1,TRBJ1-4,TRBV18,17,NA,CASSPLTGGLTNEKLFF,TGTGCCAGCTCACCCTTAACAGGGGGCCTCACTAATGAAAAACTGTTTTTT
NA,TRBJ1-1,TRBV2,14,NA,CASSEDSGRVEAFF,TGTGCCAGCAGTGAAGATTCGGGCAGGGTCGAAGCTTTCTTT
TRBD1,TRBJ1-5,TRBV3-1/TRBV3-2,15,NA,CASSQTGGSPGPQHF,TGTGCCAGCAGCCAGACAGGGGGCTCGCCAGGACCCCAGCATTTT
NA,TRBJ2-5,TRBV19,17,NA,CASSINWRARGQETQYF,TGTGCCAGTAGTATAAATTGGAGGGCACGGGGTCAAGAGACCCAGTACTTC
NA,TRBJ2-3,TRBV7-9,12,NA,CASSPEADTQYF,TGTGCCAGCAGCCCGGAGGCAGATACGCAGTATTTT
TRBD1,TRBJ1-4,TRBV5-1,15,NA,CASSADRGVGEKLFF,TGCGCCAGCAGCGCCGACAGGGGCGTAGGTGAAAAACTGTTTTTT
NA,TRBJ1-1,TRBV19,14,NA,CASSIDPGVTEAFF,TGTGCCAGTAGTATAGATCCAGGGGTCACTGAAGCTTTCTTT
NA,TRBJ1-6,TRBV19,15,NA,CASKNGPPSNSPLHF,TGTGCCAGTAAGAACGGTCCTCCGTCAAATTCACCCCTCCACTTT
NA,TRBJ2-7,TRBV3-1/TRBV3-2,12,few,CASSQGTREQYF,TGTGCCAGCAGCCAAGGCACTAGGGAGCAGTACTTC
NA,TRBJ1-4,TRBV2,12,NA,CASSERIEKLFF,TGTGCCAGCAGTGAGCGTATTGAAAAACTGTTTTTT
TRBD2,TRBJ2-2,TRBV5-4,17,NA,CASSPGLAGGSTGELFF,TGTGCCAGCAGCCCGGGACTAGCGGGAGGGTCCACCGGGGAGCTGTTTTTT
TRBD2,TRBJ2-1,TRBV24-1,18,NA,CATSDARGLAGGNNEQFF,TGTGCCACCAGTGACGCCCGAGGACTAGCGGGAGGGAACAATGAGCAGTTCTTC
TRBD2,TRBJ2-3,TRBV13,17,once,CASSLGLAGGHTDTQYF,TGTGCCAGCAGCTTAGGTCTAGCGGGGGGCCACACAGATACGCAGTATTTT
NA,TRBJ1-3,TRBV11-2,15,NA,CASSLDRGSGNTIYF,TGTGCCAGCAGCTTAGACAGGGGCTCTGGAAACACCATATATTTT
TRBD2,TRBJ2-1,TRBV7-3,16,NA,CASSLKTSGRYNEQFF,TGTGCCAGCAGCTTGAAGACTAGCGGGAGGTACAATGAGCAGTTCTTC
NA,TRBJ1-3,TRBV11-3,16,NA,CASSKGATRSGNTIYF,TGTGCCAGCAGCAAAGGGGCCACCAGGTCTGGAAACACCATATATTTT
NA,TRBJ1-5,TRBV30,13,NA,CAWNPTVQEPQHF,TGTGCCTGGAACCCAACCGTTCAGGAGCCCCAGCATTTT
NA,TRBJ2-2,TRBV5-4,14,once,CASSTGLNTGELFF,TGTGCCAGCAGCACTGGACTCAACACCGGGGAGCTGTTTTTT
TRBD1,TRBJ1-1,TRBV27,16,once,CASSLWDRGRDTEAFF,TGTGCCAGCAGTCTCTGGGACAGGGGGCGGGACACTGAAGCTTTCTTT
TRBD2,TRBJ2-1,TRBV27,17,NA,CASSPLRTSGVYNEQFF,TGTGCCAGCAGCCCTCTCCGGACTAGCGGGGTTTACAATGAGCAGTTCTTC
NA,TRBJ1-2,TRBV5-4,14,NA,CASSRTDLGYGYTF,TGTGCCAGCAGCCGGACAGATCTGGGCTATGGCTACACCTTC
TRBD1,TRBJ2-2,TRBV18,15,NA,CASSPMDRESGELFF,TGTGCCAGCTCACCAATGGACAGGGAATCCGGGGAGCTGTTTTTT
TRBD2,TRBJ2-2,TRBV6-1,16,NA,CASSELAGGNTGELFF,TGTGCCAGCAGTGAATTAGCGGGGGGGAACACCGGGGAGCTGTTTTTT
NA,TRBJ2-5,TRBV7-9,12,NA,CASRTDRETQYF,TGTGCCAGCAGAACCGACAGAGAGACCCAGTACTTC
NA,TRBJ1-6,TRBV6-6,12,NA,CASFTGNSPLHF,TGTGCCAGCTTTACAGGAAATTCACCCCTCCACTTT
TRBD1,TRBJ2-7,TRBV7-9,12,NA,CASRRDRGEQYF,TGTGCCAGCAGGAGGGACAGGGGCGAGCAGTACTTC